This T cell receptor (beta chain) was documented in a study of T-cell memory formation after mild COVID-19. TCRdb processed the 5' RACE reads anew with MiXCR; each CDR3 protein has one entry. The sample has some 120,000 distinct CDR3 sequences, about 5.9% seen once; the top ten hold approximately 2.3%. V shed 2 bases and J shed 5 bases, with 6 bases lying between them. Germline V gives CDR1 SNHLY, CDR2 FYNNEI. This CDR3 has 13 residues. Study findings and constraints: Later expanders leaned toward CD4+, whereas clones contracting from day 15 to 85 were balanced CD4/CD8.

On this clonotype: Antigen unknown.

The sequencing sample was made of PBMCs or a T cell subset sorted from them (not recorded which). The receptor was derived from an adult woman who had mild COVID-19 (a few samples of this study predate the infection). Cell type and time point are not known. V usage is TRBV2 and J usage is TRBJ2-2, with D unresolved. This chain's CDR3 is CASSESLTGELFF. The DNA for the CDR3 is TGTGCCAGCAGTGAAAGCCTGACCGGGGAGCTGTTTTTT.